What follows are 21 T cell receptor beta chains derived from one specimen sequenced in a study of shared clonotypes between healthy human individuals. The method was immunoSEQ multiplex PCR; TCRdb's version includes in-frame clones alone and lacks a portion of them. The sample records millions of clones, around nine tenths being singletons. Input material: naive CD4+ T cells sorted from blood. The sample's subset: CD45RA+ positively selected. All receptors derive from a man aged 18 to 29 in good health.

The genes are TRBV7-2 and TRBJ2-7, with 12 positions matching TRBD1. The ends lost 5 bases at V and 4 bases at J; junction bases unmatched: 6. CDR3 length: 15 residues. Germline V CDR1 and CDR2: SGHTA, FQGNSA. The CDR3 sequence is CASSIGTGGGYEQYF. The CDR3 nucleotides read TGTGCCAGCAGCATCGGGACAGGGGGCGGGTACGAGCAGTACTTC.

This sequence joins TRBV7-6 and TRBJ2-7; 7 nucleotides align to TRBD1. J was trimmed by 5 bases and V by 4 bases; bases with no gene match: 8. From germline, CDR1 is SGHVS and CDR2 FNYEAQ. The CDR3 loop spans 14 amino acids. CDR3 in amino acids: CASSYGTARDEQYF. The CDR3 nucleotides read TGTGCCAGCAGCTACGGGACAGCCAGGGACGAGCAGTACTTC.

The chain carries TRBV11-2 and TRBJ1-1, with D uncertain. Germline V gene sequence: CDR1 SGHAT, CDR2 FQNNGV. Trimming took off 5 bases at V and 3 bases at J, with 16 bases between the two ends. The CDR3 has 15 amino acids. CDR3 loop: CASSPIFGRYTEAFF. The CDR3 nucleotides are TGTGCCAGCAGCCCCATCTTTGGGCGGTACACTGAAGCTTTCTTT.

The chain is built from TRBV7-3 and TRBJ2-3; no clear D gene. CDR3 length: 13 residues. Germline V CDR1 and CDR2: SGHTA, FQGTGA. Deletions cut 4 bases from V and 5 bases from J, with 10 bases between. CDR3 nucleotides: TGTGCCAGCAGCTCCCGCCCCGGAGATACGCAGTATTTT. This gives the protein CASSSRPGDTQYF.

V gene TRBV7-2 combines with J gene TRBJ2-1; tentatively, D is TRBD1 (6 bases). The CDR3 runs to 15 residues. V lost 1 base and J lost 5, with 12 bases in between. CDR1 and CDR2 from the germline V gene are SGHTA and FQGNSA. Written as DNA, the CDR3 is TGTGCCAGCAGCTTAGTCGGGACAAAGAACAATGAGCAGTTCTTC. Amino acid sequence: CASSLVGTKNNEQFF.

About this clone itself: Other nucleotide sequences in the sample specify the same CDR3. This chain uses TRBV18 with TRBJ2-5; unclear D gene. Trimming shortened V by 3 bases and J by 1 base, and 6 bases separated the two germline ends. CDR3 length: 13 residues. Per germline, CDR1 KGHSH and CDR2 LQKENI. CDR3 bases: TGTGCCAGCTCACCTTGGGGCCAAGAGACCCAGTACTTC. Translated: CASSPWGQETQYF.

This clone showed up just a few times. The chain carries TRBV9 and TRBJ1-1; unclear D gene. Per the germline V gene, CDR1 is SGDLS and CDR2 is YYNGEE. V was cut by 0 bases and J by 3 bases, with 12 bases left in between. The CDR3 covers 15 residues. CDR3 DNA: TGTGCCAGCAGCGTAGCCCCCTCGCGGGACACTGAAGCTTTCTTT. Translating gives CASSVAPSRDTEAFF.

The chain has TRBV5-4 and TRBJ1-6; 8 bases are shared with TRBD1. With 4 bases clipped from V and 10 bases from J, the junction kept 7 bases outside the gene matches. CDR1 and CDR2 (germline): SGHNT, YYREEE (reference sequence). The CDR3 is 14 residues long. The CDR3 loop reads CASSVSRTGSPLHF. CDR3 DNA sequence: TGTGCCAGCAGCGTGAGCCGGACAGGGTCACCCCTCCACTTT.

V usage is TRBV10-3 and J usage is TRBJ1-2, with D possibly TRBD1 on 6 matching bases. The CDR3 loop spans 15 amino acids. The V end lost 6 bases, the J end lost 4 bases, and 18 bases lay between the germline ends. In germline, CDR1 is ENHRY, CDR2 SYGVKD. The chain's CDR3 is CAISPGTSDFYGYTF. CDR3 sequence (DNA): TGTGCCATCAGCCCAGGGACATCGGACTTCTATGGCTACACCTTC.

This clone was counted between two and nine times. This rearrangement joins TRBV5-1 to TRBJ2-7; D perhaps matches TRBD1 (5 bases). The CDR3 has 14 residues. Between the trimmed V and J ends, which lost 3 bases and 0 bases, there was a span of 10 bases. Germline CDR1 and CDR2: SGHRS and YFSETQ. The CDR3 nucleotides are TGCGCCAGCAGCTGGAACAGGCCCTCCTACGAGCAGTACTTC. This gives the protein CASSWNRPSYEQYF.

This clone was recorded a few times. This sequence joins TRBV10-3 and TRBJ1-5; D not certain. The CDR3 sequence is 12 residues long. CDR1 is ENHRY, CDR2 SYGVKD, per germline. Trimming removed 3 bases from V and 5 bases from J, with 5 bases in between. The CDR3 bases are TGTGCCATCAGTGACTCGTATCAGCCCCAGCATTTT. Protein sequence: CAISDSYQPQHF.

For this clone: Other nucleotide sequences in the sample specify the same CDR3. CDR3 nucleotides: TGTGCCAGCAGCGTTGACTTGAACACCGGGGAGCTGTTTTTT. Translated, it gives CASSVDLNTGELFF. V and J are TRBV9 and TRBJ2-2; D is uncertain. This CDR3 has 14 residues. CDR1 SGDLS and CDR2 YYNGEE come from the germline V gene. The V end lost 2 bases, the J end lost 1 base, and 6 bases lay between the germline ends.

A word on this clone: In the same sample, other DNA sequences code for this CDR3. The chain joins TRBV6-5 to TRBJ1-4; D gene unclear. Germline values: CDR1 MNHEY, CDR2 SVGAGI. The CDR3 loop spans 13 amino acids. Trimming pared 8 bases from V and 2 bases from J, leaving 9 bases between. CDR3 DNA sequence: TGTGCCAGCCGGCGGGCGACTAATGAAAAACTGTTTTTT. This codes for CASRRATNEKLFF.

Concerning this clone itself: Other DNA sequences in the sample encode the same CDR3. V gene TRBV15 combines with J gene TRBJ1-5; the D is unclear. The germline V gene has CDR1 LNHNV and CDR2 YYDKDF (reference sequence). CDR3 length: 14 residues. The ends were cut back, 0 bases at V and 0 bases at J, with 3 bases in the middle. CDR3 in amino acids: CATSREASNQPQHF. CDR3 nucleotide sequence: TGTGCCACCAGCAGAGAAGCTAGCAATCAGCCCCAGCATTTT.

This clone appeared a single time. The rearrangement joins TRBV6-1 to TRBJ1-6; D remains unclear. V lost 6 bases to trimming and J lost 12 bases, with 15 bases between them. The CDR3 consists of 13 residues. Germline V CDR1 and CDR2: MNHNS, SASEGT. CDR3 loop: CASRATERLPLHF. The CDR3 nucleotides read TGTGCCAGCAGAGCGACCGAAAGGCTACCCCTCCACTTT.

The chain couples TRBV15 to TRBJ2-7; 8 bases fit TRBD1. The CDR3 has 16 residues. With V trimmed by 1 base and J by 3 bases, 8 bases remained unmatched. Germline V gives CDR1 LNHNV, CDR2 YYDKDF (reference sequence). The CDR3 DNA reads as TGTGCCACCAGCAGAGGAAAAGACAGGGGCGACTACGAGCAGTACTTC. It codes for CATSRGKDRGDYEQYF.

The CDR3 region has the DNA TGTGCCAGCAGCCGTGTCGCTAGCGGGAGCTACGAGCAGTACTTC. Protein sequence: CASSRVASGSYEQYF. This chain connects TRBV5-6 to TRBJ2-7, with TRBD2 matching 10 bases. Losses at the gene ends were 4 bases for V and 3 bases for J; bases not matched to a gene: 7. This CDR3 spans 15 amino acids. Germline assignment: CDR1 SGHDT and CDR2 YYEEEE.

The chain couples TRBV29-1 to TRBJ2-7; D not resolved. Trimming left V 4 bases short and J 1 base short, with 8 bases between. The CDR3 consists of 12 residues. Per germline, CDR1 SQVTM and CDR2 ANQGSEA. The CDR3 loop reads CSVVKGSYEQYF. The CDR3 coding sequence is TGCAGCGTTGTGAAAGGGTCCTACGAGCAGTACTTC.

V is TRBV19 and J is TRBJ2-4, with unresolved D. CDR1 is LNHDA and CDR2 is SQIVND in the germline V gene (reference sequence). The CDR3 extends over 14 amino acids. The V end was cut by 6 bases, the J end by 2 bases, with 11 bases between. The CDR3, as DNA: TGTGCCAGTAGGGCAAGAAGGTCCAAAAACATTCAGTACTTC. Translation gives CASRARRSKNIQYF. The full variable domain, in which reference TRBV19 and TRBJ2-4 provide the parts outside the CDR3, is DGGITQSPKYLFRKEGQNVTLSCEQNLNHDAMYWYRQDPGQGLRLIYYSQIVNDFQKGDIAEGYSVSREKKESFPLTVTSAQKNPTAFYLCASRARRSKNIQYFGAGTRLSVL.

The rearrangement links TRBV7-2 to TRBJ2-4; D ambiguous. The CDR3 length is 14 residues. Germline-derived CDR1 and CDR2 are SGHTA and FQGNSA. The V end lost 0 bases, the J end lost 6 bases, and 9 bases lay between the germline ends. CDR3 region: CASSLASPSNIQYF. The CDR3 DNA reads TGTGCCAGCAGCTTAGCGTCCCCTTCAAACATTCAGTACTTC.

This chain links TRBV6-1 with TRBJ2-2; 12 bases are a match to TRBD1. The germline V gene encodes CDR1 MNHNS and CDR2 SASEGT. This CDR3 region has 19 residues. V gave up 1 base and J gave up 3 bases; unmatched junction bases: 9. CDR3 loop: CASSEDPGQGAVDTGELFF. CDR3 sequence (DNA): TGTGCCAGCAGTGAAGATCCGGGACAGGGGGCTGTGGACACCGGGGAGCTGTTTTTT.